Only a few counts were recorded for the clone carrying this TCR beta chain. The authors' processing: For nucleated cells, counts were estimated from reference gene primer amplification. Generated by immunoSEQ multiplex PCR, the TCRdb table keeps only in-frame clones and is missing some. The D gene and trimming were derived from the DNA, and the V and J assignments and clone size from that table. The profile shows approximately 29,000 clones, approximately 75% of them singletons. The data belong to a study of blood T cell repertoires in COVID-19. Overall study: Acute-phase and convalescent COVID-19 samples originated in the United States, Italy and Spain. Sources were T cells, B-cell-depleted T cells, or PBMCs; the material itself was cDNA or gDNA.

The CDR3 totals 17 residues. Specimen: peripheral blood. The sequence was obtained from a boy younger than 10 with active or convalescent COVID-19. The chain employs TRBV21-1 and TRBJ2-1; the D call of TRBD2 is as the table states it, not checked on the DNA. TRBV21-1 is marked as a pseudogene. CDR3 DNA sequence: TGTGCCAGCAGCAAAGCGAACGGGAGGGACACGTACAATGAGCAGTTCTTC. It specifies CASSKANGRDTYNEQFF.